This is a list of T cell receptor beta chains from one sample in a study of cytomegalovirus exposure and HLA in healthy donors. Clones were read by immunoSEQ multiplex PCR, and TCRdb kept only the in-frame ones, dropping some. This sample's clone table lists around 50,000 clones. Specimen: PBMCs. These receptors were collected from a woman aged 30 to 39 in good health and CMV-seropositive. The CDR3 runs from the conserved cysteine through the conserved F or W. The D gene is left open where the match is weak.

d_gene | j_gene | v_gene | CDR3aa | CDR3nt
TRBD1 | TRBJ1-1 | TRBV28 | CASSHDRGLEAFF | TGTGCCAGCAGTCACGACAGGGGGCTCGAGGCTTTCTTT
NA | TRBJ2-7 | TRBV5-1 | CASSPTASSYEQYF | TGCGCCAGCAGCCCGACAGCCTCTTCCTACGAGCAGTACTTC
TRBD2 | TRBJ2-1 | TRBV19 | CASSTAGGPVNEQFF | TGTGCCAGTAGTACCGCGGGGGGGCCGGTGAATGAGCAGTTCTTC
NA | TRBJ2-2 | TRBV9 | CASSVGLRNTGELFF | TGTGCCAGCAGCGTAGGTCTACGGAACACCGGGGAGCTGTTTTTT
NA | TRBJ1-1 | TRBV10-3 | CASGEGVNTEAFF | TGTGCCTCTGGGGAGGGGGTGAACACTGAAGCTTTCTTT
NA | TRBJ2-1 | TRBV19 | CASSIGPGNNEQFF | TGTGCCAGTAGTATAGGGCCAGGGAACAATGAGCAGTTCTTC
TRBD2 | TRBJ2-3 | TRBV4-2 | CASSQDGSLGLAGGTDTQYF | TGTGCCAGCAGCCAAGATGGGTCGTTGGGGCTAGCGGGGGGCACAGATACGCAGTATTTT
TRBD1 | TRBJ2-7 | TRBV7-2 | CASSLVGTGRQQYF | TGTGCCAGCAGCTTAGTTGGGACAGGGAGGCAACAGTACTTC
TRBD1 | TRBJ1-6 | TRBV6-1 | CASRGQVNSPLHF | TGTGCCAGCAGGGGACAGGTTAATTCACCCCTCCACTTT
TRBD1 | TRBJ2-3 | TRBV7-9 | CASSPRGQATDTQYF | TGTGCCAGCAGCCCGCGGGGACAGGCCACAGATACGCAGTATTTT
NA | TRBJ1-1 | TRBV11-3 | CASSPSRGADTEAFF | TGTGCCAGCAGCCCCTCCCGGGGGGCTGACACTGAAGCTTTCTTT
TRBD1 | TRBJ1-4 | TRBV6-4 | CASSDMGTGGGEEKLFF | TGTGCCAGCAGTGATATGGGGACAGGGGGAGGGGAGGAAAAACTGTTTTTT
NA | TRBJ2-5 | TRBV5-1 | CASSLEGRYQETQYF | TGCGCCAGCAGCTTGGAAGGCAGGTACCAAGAGACCCAGTACTTC
NA | TRBJ2-3 | TRBV19 | CASSIDWRQDTQYF | TGTGCCAGTAGTATAGATTGGCGACAAGATACGCAGTATTTT
TRBD1 | TRBJ1-2 | TRBV7-2 | CASSFSSASGTGNYGYTF | TGTGCCAGCAGCTTTTCCTCCGCTTCGGGGACAGGGAACTATGGCTACACCTTC
NA | TRBJ2-2 | TRBV4-1 | CASSQERGMAGELFF | TGCGCCAGCAGCCAGGAAAGGGGGATGGCCGGGGAGCTGTTTTTT
TRBD1 | TRBJ2-5 | TRBV4-1 | CASSQRLQGNVAQYF | TGCGCCAGCAGCCAACGCCTACAGGGGAATGTGGCCCAGTACTTC
NA | TRBJ2-7 | TRBV6-5 | CASSDPTVGEQYF | TGTGCCAGCAGTGACCCAACCGTCGGGGAGCAGTACTTC
NA | TRBJ2-1 | TRBV4-1 | CASSQDLPSSYNEQFF | TGCGCCAGCAGCCAAGATCTCCCCAGCTCCTACAATGAGCAGTTCTTC
NA | TRBJ1-1 | TRBV19 | CASGQNTEAFF | TGTGCCAGTGGACAGAACACTGAAGCTTTCTTT
NA | TRBJ1-6 | TRBV13 | CASSLGFGSAPLHF | TGTGCCAGCAGCTTAGGCTTCGGGTCGGCACCCCTCCACTTT
NA | TRBJ2-7 | TRBV5-6 | CASSLAGAGHEQYF | TGTGCCAGCAGCTTGGCAGGGGCTGGTCACGAGCAGTACTTC
TRBD1 | TRBJ1-2 | TRBV19 | CASSIIDRVGDYGYTF | TGTGCCAGTAGTATAATCGACAGGGTGGGGGACTATGGCTACACCTTC
TRBD1 | TRBJ1-3 | TRBV10-3 | CAISKQGPVSGNTIYF | TGTGCCATCAGTAAACAGGGGCCAGTCTCTGGAAACACCATATATTTT
TRBD2 | TRBJ2-5 | TRBV25-1 | CASSSGLAGGRETQYF | TGTGCCAGCAGTTCGGGACTAGCGGGGGGCCGAGAGACCCAGTACTTC
TRBD1 | TRBJ1-1 | TRBV29-1 | CSVRTGQIWAFF | TGCAGCGTTAGGACAGGGCAGATCTGGGCTTTCTTT
NA | TRBJ2-7 | TRBV11-2 | CASSLSREQYF | TGTGCCAGCAGCTTAAGCCGGGAGCAGTACTTC
TRBD1 | TRBJ2-3 | TRBV9 | CASSAPGTVSTDTQYF | TGTGCCAGCAGCGCCCCCGGGACAGTAAGCACAGATACGCAGTATTTT
TRBD1 | TRBJ1-1 | TRBV5-1 | CASSSTTGGKNYNEAFF | TGCGCCAGCAGCTCCACGACAGGGGGTAAAAATTACAATGAAGCTTTCTTT
TRBD2 | TRBJ2-7 | TRBV10-3 | CAISESTSGGGEQYF | TGTGCCATCAGTGAGTCAACTAGCGGGGGGGGCGAGCAGTACTTC
NA | TRBJ1-1 | TRBV6-1 | CASSDPPGGAGNTEAFF | TGTGCCAGCAGTGACCCACCCGGAGGGGCAGGAAACACTGAAGCTTTCTTT